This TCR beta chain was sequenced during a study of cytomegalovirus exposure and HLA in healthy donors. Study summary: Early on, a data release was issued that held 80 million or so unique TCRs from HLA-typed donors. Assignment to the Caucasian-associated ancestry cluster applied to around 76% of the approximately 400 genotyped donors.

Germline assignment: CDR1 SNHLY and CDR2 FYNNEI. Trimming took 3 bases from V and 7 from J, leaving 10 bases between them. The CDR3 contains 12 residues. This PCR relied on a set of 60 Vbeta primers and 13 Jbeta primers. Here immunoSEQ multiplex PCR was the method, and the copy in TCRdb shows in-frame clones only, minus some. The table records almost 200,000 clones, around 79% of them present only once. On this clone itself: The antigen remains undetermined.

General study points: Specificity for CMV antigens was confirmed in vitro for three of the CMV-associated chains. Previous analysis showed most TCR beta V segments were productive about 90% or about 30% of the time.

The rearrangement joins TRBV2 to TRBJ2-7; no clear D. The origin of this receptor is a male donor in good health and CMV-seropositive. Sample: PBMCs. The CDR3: CASSDPRSEQYF. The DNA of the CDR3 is TGTGCCAGCAGTGACCCCAGGTCTGAGCAGTACTTC.